The clone carrying this TCR beta chain came up a few times. Its target is unknown. This sample stems from a study of T-cell memory formation after mild COVID-19. For the study at large: There were largely donor-specific TCR clusters. The study's findings and limits: Later expanders leaned CD4+, whereas clones that contracted between day 15 and 85 were balanced CD4/CD8. Pre-infection memory already had some responding clones, implying cross-reactive memory joined.

This CDR3 has 13 residues. Per germline, CDR1 SGHRS and CDR2 YFSETQ. Trimming at V came to 7 bases and at J to 5 bases, leaving 6 bases not matched to a gene. TCR alpha and TCR beta cDNA libraries carrying sample barcodes and UMIs were produced by 5'RACE using constant-segment primers. TCRdb analysed the 5' RACE reads with MiXCR anew, one entry per CDR3 protein. The table has around 420,000 distinct CDR3 sequences, approximately 25% seen once. The V call is TRBV5-1, the J call TRBJ2-7, with 10 bases that match TRBD1. What was sequenced was PBMCs or a T cell subset sorted from them (not recorded which). The source of this sequence is an adult woman who had mild COVID-19 (a few samples of this study predate the infection). Cell type and time point are not known. In DNA form, the CDR3 reads TGCGCCAGCCGATCCGGGACAGGGGACGAGCAGTACTTC. Amino acids: CASRSGTGDEQYF. The full variable domain, with the rest looked up from reference TRBV5-1 and TRBJ2-7, is KAGVTQTPRYLIKTRGQQVTLSCSPISGHRSVSWYQQTPGQGLQFLFEYFSETQRNKGNFPGRFSGRQFSNSRSEMNVSTLELGDSALYLCASRSGTGDEQYFGPGTRLTVT.